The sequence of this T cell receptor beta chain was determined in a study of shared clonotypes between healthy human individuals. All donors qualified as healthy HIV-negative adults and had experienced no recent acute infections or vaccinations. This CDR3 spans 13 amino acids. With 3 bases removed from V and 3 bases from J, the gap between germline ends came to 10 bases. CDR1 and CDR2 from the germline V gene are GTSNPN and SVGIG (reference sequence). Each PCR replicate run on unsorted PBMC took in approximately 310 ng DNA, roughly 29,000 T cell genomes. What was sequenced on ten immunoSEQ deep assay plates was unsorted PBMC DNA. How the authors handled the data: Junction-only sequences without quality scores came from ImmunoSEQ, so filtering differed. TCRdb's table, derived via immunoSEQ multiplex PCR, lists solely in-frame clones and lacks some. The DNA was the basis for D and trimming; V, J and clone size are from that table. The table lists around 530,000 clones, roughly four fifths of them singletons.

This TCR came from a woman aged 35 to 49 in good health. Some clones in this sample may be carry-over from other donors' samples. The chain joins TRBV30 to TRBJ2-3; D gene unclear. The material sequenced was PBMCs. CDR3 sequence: CAWRGTGTDTQYF. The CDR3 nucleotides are TGTGCCTGGAGGGGAACCGGGACAGATACGCAGTATTTT.